One sample yielded the 17 T cell receptor beta chains listed below, sequenced in a study of blood T cells in healthy people across ages. Alongside a J-beta primer mix, a sample-barcoded 5' primer served in a second PCR lasting about 6 to 11 cycles. TCRdb reprocessed the 5' RACE reads with MiXCR, giving one entry per CDR3 protein. The sample shows around 710,000 distinct CDR3 sequences, approximately 39% of them seen only once. Sequenced: blood. All receptors derive from a woman aged 60 to 75 in good health.

This chain links TRBV25-1 with TRBJ2-7, with TRBD1 identical over 8 bases. Per germline, CDR1 MGHDK and CDR2 SYGVNS. The length of the CDR3 is 16 residues. The ends lost 2 bases at V and 0 bases at J; junction bases unmatched: 6. CDR3 amino acids: CASSEGLDRASYEQYF. The CDR3 nucleotides read TGTGCCAGCAGTGAAGGGTTGGACAGGGCCTCCTACGAGCAGTACTTC.

This chain joins TRBV3-1 and TRBJ1-1, with TRBD1 matching over 7 bases. The length of the CDR3 is 15 residues. CDR1 LGHDT and CDR2 YNNKEL come from the germline V gene (reference sequence). V lost 1 base and J lost 3; bases outside the gene matches: 5. The CDR3 loop is CASSQAAGGDTEAFF. The CDR3, as DNA: TGTGCCAGCAGCCAAGCCGCAGGGGGGGACACTGAAGCTTTCTTT.

This clonotype was seen many times. The genes are TRBV5-1 and TRBJ2-5, with D possibly TRBD1 on 6 matching bases. V dropped 3 bases and J dropped 6 bases, with 12 bases sitting between them. This CDR3 is 13 amino acids long. Germline-derived CDR1 and CDR2 are SGHRS and YFSETQ. CDR3 coding DNA: TGCGCCAGCAGCTACCCGGGACAACAGACCCAGTACTTC. This translates into CASSYPGQQTQYF.

The genes are TRBV10-3 and TRBJ1-2; D possibly corresponds to TRBD1 (6 bases). V lost 7 bases to trimming and J lost 0 bases, with 12 bases between them. The CDR3 contains 14 residues. Germline loops: CDR1 ENHRY, CDR2 SYGVKD. The CDR3, as DNA: TGTGCCATCAATGCACAGGGAGCTAACTATGGCTACACCTTC. Translating gives CAINAQGANYGYTF.

In this sample, this clonotype turned up many times. The chain carries TRBV5-5 and TRBJ1-1; TRBD1 aligns across 11 bases. The ends lost 4 bases at V and 4 bases at J; junction bases unmatched: 3. CDR1 and CDR2 (germline): SGHKS, YYEKEE (reference sequence). The CDR3 sequence is 14 residues long. CDR3 loop: CASSLGTGGTEAFF. CDR3 DNA: TGTGCCAGCAGCCTTGGGACAGGGGGCACTGAAGCTTTCTTT.

The V call is TRBV3-1, the J call TRBJ2-1; possibly TRBD2 for D (5 bases). V was shortened by 4 bases and J by 6 bases, with 13 bases between the two germline ends. The germline V gene encodes CDR1 LGHDT and CDR2 YNNKEL (reference sequence). CDR3 length: 14 residues. The CDR3 DNA sequence: TGTGCCAGCAGCCGACGGGAAGGTCCCAATGAGCAGTTCTTC. Translated, it gives CASSRREGPNEQFF.

The table lists this clonotype with a few counts. The V call is TRBV20-1, the J call TRBJ2-1; possibly TRBD2 for D (6 bases). This CDR3 is 14 amino acids long. Trimming cost V 1 base and J 0 bases, with 7 bases left between them. The V gene's germline CDR1 is DFQATT and CDR2 SNEGSKA (reference sequence). CDR3 DNA: TGCAGTGCTAGAGCGGGGGTCTCCTACAATGAGCAGTTCTTC. It codes for CSARAGVSYNEQFF.

The chain joins TRBV5-1 to TRBJ2-7, with 8 positions matching TRBD1. The J call may be mistaken, given a closer DNA end match to TRBJ2-5. In germline, CDR1 is SGHRS, CDR2 YFSETQ. This CDR3 comprises 16 residues. The CDR3 region has the DNA TGCGCCAGCAGCTTGGGGCAGGGGGCAATTGGGGAGACCCAGTACTTC. It yields the protein CASSLGQGAIGETQYF.

J is TRBJ2-3 and V is TRBV20-1, with D maybe TRBD2 (6 bases). CDR1 is DFQATT and CDR2 is SNEGSKA in the germline V gene (reference sequence). The CDR3 length is 14 residues. V lost 5 bases and J lost 4, with 16 bases in between. CDR3 nucleotides: TGCAGTGCTGGAATCGGGGAGGCGGCAGATACGCAGTATTTT. Amino acid sequence: CSAGIGEAADTQYF.

This clonotype was seen at least ten times. This sequence joins TRBV10-3 and TRBJ2-5; D ambiguous. The CDR3 extends over 13 amino acids. Germline loops: CDR1 ENHRY, CDR2 SYGVKD. Trimming took off 8 bases at V and 1 base at J, with 11 bases between the two ends. The CDR3 region is CAIGQQVQETQYF. As DNA, the CDR3 is TGTGCCATCGGCCAACAAGTCCAAGAGACCCAGTACTTC.

This sequence joins TRBV14 and TRBJ2-5; D remains ambiguous. The CDR3 runs to 13 residues. V lost 0 bases and J 3 bases, leaving 5 bases between the germline ends. Germline CDR1 is SGHDN and CDR2 is FVKESK. CDR3 loop: CASSQEVEETQYF. The CDR3 DNA reads as TGTGCCAGCAGCCAAGAGGTGGAAGAGACCCAGTACTTC.

The chain recombines TRBV7-2 with TRBJ2-3, with D possibly matching TRBD2 (6 bases). V was trimmed by 2 bases and J by 8 bases, leaving 11 bases between them. The length of the CDR3 is 13 residues. CDR1 and CDR2 (germline): SGHTA, FQGNSA. The CDR3 sequence: CASSLMDGSTQYF. CDR3 sequence (DNA): TGTGCCAGCAGCTTAATGGACGGGAGTACGCAGTATTTT.

The chain links TRBV6-6 to TRBJ2-5, with D hard to call. The germline V gene encodes CDR1 MNHNY and CDR2 SVGAGI (reference sequence). The CDR3 is made up of 11 amino acids. The V end lost 2 bases, the J end lost 6 bases, and 4 bases lay between the germline ends. The CDR3 is CASSYEKTQYF. The CDR3 DNA is TGTGCCAGCAGTTACGAGAAGACCCAGTACTTC.

V usage is TRBV7-3 and J usage is TRBJ2-7; a weak D match, TRBD1 (6 bases). V was cut by 1 base and J by 6 bases, with 10 bases left in between. The CDR3 covers 13 residues. Per germline, CDR1 SGHTA and CDR2 FQGTGA. The CDR3 region has the DNA TGTGCCAGCAGCTTAAACTCACAGGGCGAGCAGTACTTC. Translating it yields CASSLNSQGEQYF.

This clonotype was seen a single time. This chain connects TRBV12-3 or TRBV12-4 to TRBJ1-2; weak D call: TRBD1 (5 bases). The CDR3 sequence is 16 residues long. Trimming removed 5 bases from V and 0 bases from J, with 16 bases in between. This CDR3 is CASSPRTGAANYGYTF. The CDR3 DNA reads TGTGCCAGCAGTCCAAGGACTGGGGCAGCTAACTATGGCTACACCTTC.

The chain combines TRBV7-2 with TRBJ2-1, with D perhaps TRBD2 (5 bases). Trimming cost V 6 bases and J 6 bases, with 15 bases left between them. The CDR3 runs to 14 residues. CDR1 and CDR2 from the germline V gene are SGHTA and FQGNSA. The CDR3 bases are TGTGCCAGCAGTACCGGACCAGCGGTCAATGAGCAGTTCTTC. This sequence encodes CASSTGPAVNEQFF.

About this clonotype itself: Since a much larger clone is just one base distant, this may be a read error. V is TRBV11-2 and J is TRBJ2-3; D might be TRBD2 (6 bases). Germline-derived CDR1 and CDR2 are SGHAT and FQNNGV. This CDR3 is 15 amino acids long. CDR3 nucleotides: TGTGCCAGCAGGGCCGGGACTTCACCCGGAGATGCGCAGTATTTT. Translated: CASRAGTSPGDAQYF.